A single sample gave rise to the 23 T cell receptor beta chains below, sequenced in a study of OX40 agonist ivuxolimab in advanced cancers. Profiling relied on immunoSEQ multiplex PCR, and the TCRdb table lists in-frame clones only, not all of them. The repertoire consists of 100,000 to 110,000 clones, with roughly 90% occurring once and the leading ten covering about 0.51%. The source material was CD4+ or CD8+ T cells sorted from blood, sampled in a trial of the OX40 agonist ivuxolimab. The receptors derive from an adult with an advanced solid tumor such as melanoma, head and neck, liver or kidney cancer.

This clone was observed a handful of times. The chain recombines TRBV25-1 with TRBJ2-2; D remains unclear. The CDR3 is 11 amino acids. Germline V CDR1 and CDR2: MGHDK, SYGVNS. V lost 4 bases, J lost 6 bases, and 3 bases lay in between. The CDR3 loop reads CASSGPGELFF. CDR3 bases: TGTGCCAGCAGTGGGCCCGGGGAGCTGTTTTTT.

This rearrangement joins TRBV7-2 to TRBJ1-5; D is unclear. Germline V CDR1 and CDR2: SGHTA, FQGNSA. The germline V and J ends were trimmed by 1 base and 9 bases, with 10 bases remaining between them. The CDR3 loop spans 13 amino acids. CDR3 loop: CASSLEFFWPQHF. DNA of the CDR3: TGTGCCAGCAGCTTAGAATTTTTCTGGCCCCAGCATTTT.

This rearrangement joins TRBV5-4 to TRBJ1-1, with D perhaps matching TRBD1 (5 bases). The CDR3 totals 14 residues. Trimming left V 0 bases short and J 1 base short, with 7 bases between. The germline gives CDR1 SGHNT, CDR2 YYREEE (reference sequence). CDR3 bases: TGTGCCAGCAGCTTGGCTGGGGCGAACACTGAAGCTTTCTTT. This codes for CASSLAGANTEAFF.

The gene calls are TRBV2 and TRBJ2-1; D unresolved. The ends were cut back, 9 bases at V and 4 bases at J, with 16 bases in the middle. CDR3 size: 14 residues. Germline lookup yields CDR1 SNHLY and CDR2 FYNNEI. The CDR3 DNA follows: TGTGCCAGTCTAGAATTTAGAACGTACAATGAGCAGTTCTTC. Translated: CASLEFRTYNEQFF.

The J gene is TRBJ1-5, the V gene TRBV6-6; D is possibly TRBD1 (5 bases). The CDR3 has 14 amino acids. The V gene's germline CDR1 is MNHNY and CDR2 SVGAGI (reference sequence). The ends were cut back, 6 bases at V and 1 base at J, with 10 bases in the middle. The CDR3 loop is CASSPDSSNQPQHF. DNA of the CDR3: TGTGCCAGCAGCCCCGACAGCAGCAATCAGCCCCAGCATTTT.

The chain links TRBV11-3 to TRBJ2-1, with 7 bases that match TRBD2. The CDR3 covers 15 residues. The J segment lost 8 bases and the V segment lost 7 bases, leaving 14 bases of the junction unmatched. Germline V gene lookup returns CDR1 SGHNT and CDR2 YENEEA. CDR3 residues: CASTPRAGVGYEQFF. The CDR3 DNA is TGTGCCAGCACTCCACGGGCGGGAGTAGGATATGAGCAGTTCTTC.

The chain has TRBV7-2 and TRBJ2-1; D gene uncertain. CDR3 length: 12 residues. The V and J ends lost 6 bases and 8 bases respectively, with 11 bases between them. Germline CDR1 and CDR2: SGHTA and FQGNSA. The CDR3 loop is CASSPPLYEQFF. As DNA, the CDR3 is TGTGCCAGCAGTCCCCCCTTATATGAGCAGTTCTTC.

The gene calls are TRBV27 and TRBJ1-2, with a weak D call TRBD1 (5 bases). The germline CDR1 and CDR2 sequences are MNHEY and SMNVEV (reference sequence). This CDR3 spans 13 amino acids. Trimming removed 2 bases from V and 5 bases from J, with 9 bases in between. The DNA of the CDR3 is TGTGCCAGCAGTTTAGAGGGGTCGTATGGCTACACCTTC. Protein: CASSLEGSYGYTF.

The J gene is TRBJ2-1, the V gene TRBV5-1; D unresolved. The V and J ends lost 0 bases and 5 bases respectively, with 9 bases between them. Germline CDR1 and CDR2: SGHRS and YFSETQ. The CDR3 runs 14 residues. The CDR3 loop is CASSLAISNNEQFF. The CDR3 DNA sequence: TGCGCCAGCAGCTTGGCCATCAGCAACAATGAGCAGTTCTTC.

The V call is TRBV11-2, the J call TRBJ1-2; D remains unclear. The CDR3 covers 13 residues. Trimming cost V 5 bases and J 0 bases, with 7 bases left between them. From germline, CDR1 is SGHAT and CDR2 FQNNGV. The CDR3 sequence is CASSQIANYGYTF. CDR3 DNA sequence: TGTGCCAGCAGCCAAATAGCTAACTATGGCTACACCTTC.

The genes are TRBV19 and TRBJ1-5, with D hard to call. The V gene's germline CDR1 is LNHDA and CDR2 SQIVND (reference sequence). Trimming shortened V by 3 bases and J by 1 base, and 4 bases separated the two germline ends. The CDR3 is 13 amino acids. The CDR3 here is CASSMLSNQPQHF. In DNA form, the CDR3 reads TGTGCCAGTAGTATGTTAAGCAATCAGCCCCAGCATTTT.

To note about this clone: This CDR3 is also generated by other DNA sequences in the sample. This chain connects TRBV30 to TRBJ2-5; D remains unclear. Germline V CDR1 and CDR2: GTSNPN, SVGIG (reference sequence). Trimming took off 0 bases at V and 5 bases at J, with 4 bases between the two ends. The CDR3 has 11 residues. CDR3 residues: CAWSVGETQYF. DNA for the CDR3: TGTGCCTGGAGTGTAGGTGAGACCCAGTACTTC.

CDR3 nucleotides: TGTGCCAGCAGCTTAGGAGCGGGAGTGGAGTACAATGAGCAGTTCTTC. It is translated as CASSLGAGVEYNEQFF. The V gene is TRBV7-2, the J gene TRBJ2-1; 8 bases are shared with TRBD2. J was trimmed by 4 bases and V by 1 base; bases with no gene match: 6. Per germline, CDR1 SGHTA and CDR2 FQGNSA. This CDR3 region has 16 residues.

The chain links TRBV9 to TRBJ2-7, with 12 positions matching TRBD2. The germline V gene has CDR1 SGDLS and CDR2 YYNGEE. The CDR3 extends over 16 amino acids. The V and J ends lost 4 bases and 6 bases, in that order; junction bases with no gene match: 11. The DNA of the CDR3 is TGTGCCAGCAGCCCCCAGACTAGCGGGGGCCGTCGCGAGCAGTACTTC. Amino acids: CASSPQTSGGRREQYF.

The chain recombines TRBV6-1 with TRBJ2-1, with 10 bases identical to TRBD2. CDR3 size: 15 residues. The ends lost 6 bases at V and 3 bases at J; junction bases unmatched: 5. CDR1 MNHNS and CDR2 SASEGT come from the germline V gene. The CDR3 DNA follows: TGTGCCAGCAGCTTCACTAGCGGGGTCTACAATGAGCAGTTCTTC. This encodes CASSFTSGVYNEQFF.

J is TRBJ2-5 and V is TRBV2; TRBD2 might be the D (5 bases). The CDR3 covers 12 residues. Germline loops: CDR1 SNHLY, CDR2 FYNNEI. The germline V and J ends were trimmed by 4 bases and 4 bases, with 7 bases remaining between them. The DNA of the CDR3 is TGTGCCAGCAGTGTGAGGGCAGAGACCCAGTACTTC. This gives the protein CASSVRAETQYF.

The chain couples TRBV28 to TRBJ1-2; D call uncertain. CDR1 is MDHEN, CDR2 SYDVKM, per germline. This CDR3 spans 14 amino acids. The V and J ends lost 6 bases and 2 bases respectively, with 13 bases between them. The CDR3 nucleotides read TGTGCCAGCAGACTCACGACGGAAAACTATGGCTACACCTTC. It yields the protein CASRLTTENYGYTF.

The V gene is TRBV6-6, the J gene TRBJ2-5, with a possible D match to TRBD2 (5 bases). Per germline, CDR1 MNHNY and CDR2 SVGAGI (reference sequence). The V and J ends lost 2 bases and 4 bases respectively, with 11 bases between them. This CDR3 has 14 amino acids. DNA for the CDR3: TGTGCCAGCAGTTACCTCAAGGCGGGAGAGACCCAGTACTTC. Its translation is CASSYLKAGETQYF.

The chain recombines TRBV2 with TRBJ2-4, with TRBD2 matching over 7 bases. The germline gives CDR1 SNHLY, CDR2 FYNNEI. V trimming: 8 bases; J trimming: 0 bases; junction bases outside the gene matches: 7. This CDR3 is built from 15 residues. The DNA for the CDR3 is TGTGCCAGCCTCGAGCGGGGCCGAGCCAAAAACATTCAGTACTTC. Protein product: CASLERGRAKNIQYF.

The chain employs TRBV7-9 and TRBJ2-7, with 11 bases identical to TRBD2. Germline CDR1 reads SEHNR; CDR2 reads FQNEAQ (reference sequence). The junction had 6 bases not matched to a gene; V was cut back by 4 bases and J by 4 bases. The CDR3 runs to 15 residues. The CDR3 sequence: CASSSGTSGVYEQYF. CDR3 bases: TGTGCCAGCAGCTCAGGGACTAGCGGAGTATACGAGCAGTACTTC. Together with reference TRBV7-9 and TRBJ2-7, the CDR3 gives the full variable domain: DTGVSQNPRHKITKRGQNVTFRCDPISEHNRLYWYRQTLGQGPEFLTYFQNEAQLEKSRLLSDRFSAERPKGSFSTLEIQRTEQGDSAMYLCASSSGTSGVYEQYFGPGTRLTVT.

The rearrangement joins TRBV4-1 to TRBJ2-6; no definite D call. CDR1 and CDR2 (germline): MGHRA, YSYEKL. The ends were cut back, 0 bases at V and 0 bases at J, with 9 bases in the middle. The CDR3 length is 17 residues. As DNA, the CDR3 is TGCGCCAGCAGCCAAGAGCAGCACAGCTCTGGGGCCAACGTCCTGACTTTC. Encoded protein: CASSQEQHSSGANVLTF.

This clone was seen a single time. The chain has TRBV7-8 and TRBJ2-5, with D tentatively TRBD1 or TRBD2 (5 bases each). The CDR3 has 13 amino acids. Germline-derived CDR1 and CDR2 are SGHVS and FQNEAQ. V was trimmed by 5 bases and J by 2 bases, leaving 9 bases between them. The CDR3 DNA sequence: TGTGCCAGCAGCCCGGGACCTCAAGAGACCCAGTACTTC. Translated: CASSPGPQETQYF. The whole variable domain, filled in from reference TRBV7-8 and TRBJ2-5, reads GAGVSQSPRYKVAKRGQDVALRCDPISGHVSLFWYQQALGQGPEFLTYFQNEAQLDKSGLPSDRFFAERPEGSVSTLKIQRTQQEDSAVYLCASSPGPQETQYFGPGTRLLVL.

This clone was observed a single time. The gene calls are TRBV7-8 and TRBJ1-2; D is perhaps TRBD1 (5 bases). V was trimmed by 1 base and J by 1 base, leaving 10 bases between them. Germline CDR1 reads SGHVS; CDR2 reads FQNEAQ. The CDR3 is made up of 15 amino acids. This CDR3 reads CASSLEGRSNYGYTF. The CDR3 region has the DNA TGTGCCAGCAGCTTAGAGGGACGGAGTAACTATGGCTACACCTTC.